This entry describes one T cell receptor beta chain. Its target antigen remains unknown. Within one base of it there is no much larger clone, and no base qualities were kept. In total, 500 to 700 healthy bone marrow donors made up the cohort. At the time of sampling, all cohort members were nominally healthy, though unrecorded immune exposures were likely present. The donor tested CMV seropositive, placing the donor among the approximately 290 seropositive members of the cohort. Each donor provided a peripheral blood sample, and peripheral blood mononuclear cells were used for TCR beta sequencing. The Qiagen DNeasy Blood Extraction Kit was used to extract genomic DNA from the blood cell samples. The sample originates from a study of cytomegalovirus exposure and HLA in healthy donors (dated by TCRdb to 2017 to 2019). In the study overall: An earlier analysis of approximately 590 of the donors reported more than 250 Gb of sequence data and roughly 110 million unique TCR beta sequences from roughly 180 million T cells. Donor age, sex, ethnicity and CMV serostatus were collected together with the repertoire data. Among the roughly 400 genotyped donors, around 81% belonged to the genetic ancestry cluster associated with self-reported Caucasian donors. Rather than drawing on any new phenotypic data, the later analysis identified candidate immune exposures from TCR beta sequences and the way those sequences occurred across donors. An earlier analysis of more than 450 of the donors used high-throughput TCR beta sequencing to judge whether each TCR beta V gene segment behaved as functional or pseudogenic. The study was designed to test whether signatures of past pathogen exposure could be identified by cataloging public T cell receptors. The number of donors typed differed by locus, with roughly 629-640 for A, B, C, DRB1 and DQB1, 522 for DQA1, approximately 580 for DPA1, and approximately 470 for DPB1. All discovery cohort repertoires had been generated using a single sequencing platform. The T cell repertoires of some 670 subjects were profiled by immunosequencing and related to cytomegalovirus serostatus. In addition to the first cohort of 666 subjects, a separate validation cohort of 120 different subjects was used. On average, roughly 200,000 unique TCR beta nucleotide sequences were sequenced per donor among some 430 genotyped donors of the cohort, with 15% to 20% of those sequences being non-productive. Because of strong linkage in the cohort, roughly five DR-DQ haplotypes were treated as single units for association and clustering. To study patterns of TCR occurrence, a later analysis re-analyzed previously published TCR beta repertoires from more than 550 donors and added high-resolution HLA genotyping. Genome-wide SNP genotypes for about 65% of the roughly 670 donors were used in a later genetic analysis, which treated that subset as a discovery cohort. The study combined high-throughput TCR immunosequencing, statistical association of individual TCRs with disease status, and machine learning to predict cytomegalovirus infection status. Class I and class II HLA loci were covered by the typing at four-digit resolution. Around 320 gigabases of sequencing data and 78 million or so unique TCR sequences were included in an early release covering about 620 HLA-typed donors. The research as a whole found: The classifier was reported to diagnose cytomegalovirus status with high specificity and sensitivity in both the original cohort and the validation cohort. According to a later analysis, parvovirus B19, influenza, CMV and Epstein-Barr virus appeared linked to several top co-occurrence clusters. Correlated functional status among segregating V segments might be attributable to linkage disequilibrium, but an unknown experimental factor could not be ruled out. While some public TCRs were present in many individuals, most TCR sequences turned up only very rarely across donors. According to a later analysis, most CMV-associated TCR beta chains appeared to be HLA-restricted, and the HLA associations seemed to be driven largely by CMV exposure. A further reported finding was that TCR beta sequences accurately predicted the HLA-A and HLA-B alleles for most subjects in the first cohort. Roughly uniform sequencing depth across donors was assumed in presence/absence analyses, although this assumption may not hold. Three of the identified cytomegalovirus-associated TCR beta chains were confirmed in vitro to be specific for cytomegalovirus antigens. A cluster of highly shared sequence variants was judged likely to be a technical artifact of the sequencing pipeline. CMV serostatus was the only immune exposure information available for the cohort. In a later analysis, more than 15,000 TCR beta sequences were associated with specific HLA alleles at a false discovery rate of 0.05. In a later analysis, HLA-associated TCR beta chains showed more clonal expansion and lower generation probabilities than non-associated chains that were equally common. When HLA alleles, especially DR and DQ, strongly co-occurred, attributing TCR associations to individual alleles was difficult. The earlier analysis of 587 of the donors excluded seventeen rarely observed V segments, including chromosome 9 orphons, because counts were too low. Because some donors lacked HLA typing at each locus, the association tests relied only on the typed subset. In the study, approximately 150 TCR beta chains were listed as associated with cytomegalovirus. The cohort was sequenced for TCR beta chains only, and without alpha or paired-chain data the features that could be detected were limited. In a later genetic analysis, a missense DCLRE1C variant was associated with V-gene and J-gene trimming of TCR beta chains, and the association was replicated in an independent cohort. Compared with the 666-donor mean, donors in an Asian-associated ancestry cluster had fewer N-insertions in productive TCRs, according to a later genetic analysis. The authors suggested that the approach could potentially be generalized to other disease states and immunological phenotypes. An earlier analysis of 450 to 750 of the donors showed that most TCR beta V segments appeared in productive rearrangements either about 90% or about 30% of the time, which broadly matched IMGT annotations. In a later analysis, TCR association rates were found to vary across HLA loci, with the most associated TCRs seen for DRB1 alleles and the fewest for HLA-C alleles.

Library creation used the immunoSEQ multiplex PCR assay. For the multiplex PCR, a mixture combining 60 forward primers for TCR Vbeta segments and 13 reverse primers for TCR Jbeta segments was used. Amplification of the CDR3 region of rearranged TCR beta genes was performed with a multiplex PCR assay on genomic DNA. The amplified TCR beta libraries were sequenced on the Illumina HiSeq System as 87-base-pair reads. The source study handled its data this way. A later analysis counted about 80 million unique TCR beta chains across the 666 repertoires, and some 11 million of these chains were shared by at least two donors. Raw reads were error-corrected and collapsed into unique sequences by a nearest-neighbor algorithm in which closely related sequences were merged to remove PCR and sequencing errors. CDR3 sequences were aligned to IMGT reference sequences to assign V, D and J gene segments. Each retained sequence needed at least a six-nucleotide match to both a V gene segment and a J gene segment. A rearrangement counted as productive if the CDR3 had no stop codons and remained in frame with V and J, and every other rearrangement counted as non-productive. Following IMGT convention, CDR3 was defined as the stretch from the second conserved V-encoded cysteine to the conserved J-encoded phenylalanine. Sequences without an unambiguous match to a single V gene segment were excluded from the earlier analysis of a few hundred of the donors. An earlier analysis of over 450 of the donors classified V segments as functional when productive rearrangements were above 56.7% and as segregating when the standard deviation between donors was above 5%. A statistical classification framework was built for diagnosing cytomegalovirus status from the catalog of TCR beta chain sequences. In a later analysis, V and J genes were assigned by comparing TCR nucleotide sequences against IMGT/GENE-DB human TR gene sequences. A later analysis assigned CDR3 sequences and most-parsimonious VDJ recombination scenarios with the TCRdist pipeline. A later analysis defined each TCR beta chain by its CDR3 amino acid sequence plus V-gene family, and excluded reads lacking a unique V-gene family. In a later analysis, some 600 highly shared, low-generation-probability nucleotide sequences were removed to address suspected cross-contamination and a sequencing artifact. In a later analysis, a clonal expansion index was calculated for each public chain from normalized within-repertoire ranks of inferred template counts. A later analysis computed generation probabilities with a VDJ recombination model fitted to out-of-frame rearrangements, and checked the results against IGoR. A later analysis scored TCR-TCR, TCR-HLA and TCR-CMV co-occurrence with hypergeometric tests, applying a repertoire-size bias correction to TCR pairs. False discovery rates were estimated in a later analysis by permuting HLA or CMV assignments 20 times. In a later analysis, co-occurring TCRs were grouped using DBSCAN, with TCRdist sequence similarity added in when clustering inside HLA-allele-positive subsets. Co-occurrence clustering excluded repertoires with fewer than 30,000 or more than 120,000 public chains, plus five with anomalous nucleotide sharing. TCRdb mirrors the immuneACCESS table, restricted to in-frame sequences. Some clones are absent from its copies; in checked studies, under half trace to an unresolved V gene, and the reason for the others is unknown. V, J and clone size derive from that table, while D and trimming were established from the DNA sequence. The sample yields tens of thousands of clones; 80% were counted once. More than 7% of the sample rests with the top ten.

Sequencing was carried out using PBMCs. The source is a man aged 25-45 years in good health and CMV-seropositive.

The CDR3 here reads CASSSETSRGLAGLVKFF. In nucleotide form, the sequence is TGTGCCAGCAGCTCCGAGACTTCACGGGGACTAGCGGGGCTTGTAAAGTTCTTC. The chain employs TRBV5-6 and TRBJ2-1; TRBD2 aligns with 13 central bases. As encoded in the germline V gene, CDR1 is SGHDT while CDR2 is YYEEEE. Trimmed from V: 3 bases; trimmed from J: 14 bases; junction bases lacking a gene match: 20. The CDR3 covers 18 residues, taking in both the cysteine and the phenylalanine. This entry keeps only the CDR3 DNA: 54 bases, framed from base 1.